These T cell receptor beta chains were read from a single sample in a study of T cell responses to AZD1222 COVID-19 vaccine. Some clones are missing from TCRdb's copy, which holds only in-frame ones; the method was immunoSEQ multiplex PCR. The sample consists of about 120,000 clones, 91% of them appearing once. Sequences were derived from peripheral blood, sampled on day 0 of AZD1222 vaccination. The receptor set was obtained from an adult in good health. The CDR3 runs from the conserved cysteine through the conserved F or W. D genes are given only for firm matches. Expanded clones are given a class, and other clones once, few, many or no size at all.

V gene	clone size	D gene	J gene	CDR3 DNA	CDR3 protein
TRBV30	.	TRBD1	TRBJ1-2	TGTGCCCGATCCCGACAGGGTAATCATGGCTACACCTTC	CARSRQGNHGYTF
TRBV11-3	few	.	TRBJ2-3	TGTGCCAGCAGCTCCCAGGGGAGTAATCCCGGCCTAGCCCAACAGTATTTT	CASSSQGSNPGLAQQYF
TRBV2	.	.	TRBJ1-2	TGTGCCAGCAAGGTGGGGTCCTTGGGATATGGCTACACCTTC	CASKVGSLGYGYTF
TRBV18	.	TRBD1	TRBJ1-4	TGTGCCAGCTCAGCGGGACAGGGGATTAGTCCGAAAGAAAAACTGTTTTTT	CASSAGQGISPKEKLFF
TRBV12-3/TRBV12-4	.	.	TRBJ2-5	TGTGCCAGCAGTTTTTCCGACCAAGAGACCCAGTACTTC	CASSFSDQETQYF
TRBV6-6	.	.	TRBJ1-3	TGTGCCAGCAGGGCAGGGGGAAACACCATATATTTT	CASRAGGNTIYF
TRBV5-4	few	TRBD1	TRBJ2-7	TGTGCCAGCAGCGGTGAGTCGAGGAGGACAGGGGAGTACGAGCAGTACTTC	CASSGESRRTGEYEQYF
TRBV28	few	.	TRBJ2-2	TGTGCCAGCAGTTTATGGGGCACCGGGGAGCTGTTTTTT	CASSLWGTGELFF
TRBV28	.	.	TRBJ2-7	TGTGCCAGCAGCCCTCCGGGAGAGCAGTACGAGCAGTACTTC	CASSPPGEQYEQYF
TRBV11-3	.	TRBD1	TRBJ2-7	TGTGCCAGCAGCTTAGGGGACAGAGCCTACGAGCAGTACTTC	CASSLGDRAYEQYF
TRBV30	few	.	TRBJ2-5	TGTGCCTGGAGTCGACAAGAAGAGACCCAGTACTTC	CAWSRQEETQYF
TRBV7-8	.	TRBD2	TRBJ2-7	TGTGCCAGCAGCTTAGCGTTCGGACTAGACGCTTACGAGCAGTACTTC	CASSLAFGLDAYEQYF
TRBV3-1/TRBV3-2	.	TRBD1	TRBJ1-1	TGTGCCAGCAGCCAAGTCTGGAGAGAGGGGGCGGACACTGAAGCTTTCTTT	CASSQVWREGADTEAFF
TRBV5-1	.	TRBD2	TRBJ2-1	TGCGCCAGCAGCACCCTAGCGGGAGATATAAATGAGCAGTTCTTC	CASSTLAGDINEQFF
TRBV6-5	.	.	TRBJ2-7	TGTGCCAGCAGCGGCCAGGGGAAGCAGTACTTC	CASSGQGKQYF
TRBV7-9	once	TRBD1	TRBJ1-1	TGTGCCAGCAGCTTCTCCGGGACAGGGGGCTCCGAAGCTTTCTTT	CASSFSGTGGSEAFF
TRBV2	.	.	TRBJ2-3	TGTGCCAGCAGTGAAGGGCCGGCGGGGACAGATACGCAGTATTTT	CASSEGPAGTDTQYF
TRBV7-9	.	.	TRBJ2-7	TGTGCCACCGAGACCCCTGTGCAGTACTTC	CATETPVQYF
TRBV7-2	.	TRBD2	TRBJ2-3	TGTGCCAGAATGACTAGAGGGACTAGCGGGGCAGATACGCAGTATTTT	CARMTRGTSGADTQYF
TRBV7-9	few	.	TRBJ2-7	TGTGCCAGCAGCCTTAGCGGTTACGAGCAGTACTTC	CASSLSGYEQYF
TRBV12-5	.	.	TRBJ1-1	TGTGCTAGTAGAATGAACACTGAAGCTTTCTTT	CASRMNTEAFF
TRBV7-2	few	TRBD2	TRBJ2-7	TGTGCCAGCAGCCCCTCTAGCGGGAGGTTGCCCTACGAGCAGTACTTC	CASSPSSGRLPYEQYF
TRBV19	.	.	TRBJ1-5	TGTGCCAGTAGTTTTACGGCGGGGGGATATCAGCCCCAGCATTTT	CASSFTAGGYQPQHF
TRBV6-5	.	.	TRBJ1-1	TGTGCCAGCAGCGGCGGGGGGCTGAACACTGAAGCTTTCTTT	CASSGGGLNTEAFF
TRBV5-6	.	.	TRBJ2-7	TGTGCCAGCAGCTTGCTTCGAGGTAGCGGCTACGAGCAGTACTTC	CASSLLRGSGYEQYF
TRBV5-1	once	TRBD1	TRBJ1-6	TGCGCCAGCAGCTTGGCTGGGACAGGGAATTCACCCCTCCACTTT	CASSLAGTGNSPLHF
TRBV5-4	.	.	TRBJ1-1	TGTGCCAGCAGCGGCGGGCTTAACACTGAAGCTTTCTTT	CASSGGLNTEAFF
TRBV12-3/TRBV12-4	.	.	TRBJ1-5	TGTGCCAGCAGGGGTTTGGCCGGGCAGCCCCAGCATTTT	CASRGLAGQPQHF
TRBV5-5	.	TRBD2	TRBJ2-1	TGTGCCAGCAGCCTGGGACTAGCGGGTATCTCCTACAATGAGCAGTTCTTC	CASSLGLAGISYNEQFF
TRBV6-5	.	.	TRBJ1-2	TGTGCCAGCAGTCAACAGAGGAAGGGGAACCATGGCTACACCTTC	CASSQQRKGNHGYTF
TRBV29-1	.	.	TRBJ1-2	TGCAGCGCCCCTTGGGTCGGGGGCGGCCTCTATGGCTACACCTTC	CSAPWVGGGLYGYTF